These T cell receptor beta chains were read from a single sample in a study of blood T cells in healthy people across ages. In TCRdb, the 5' RACE reads were re-called with MiXCR into one record per CDR3 protein. The sample has under 1,100,000 distinct CDR3 sequences, approximately 26% seen once. The data also belong to a second study, concerning T cells of mothers and their children.

The source material was blood. These receptors were collected from a girl aged 2-15 years in good health. The CDR3 runs from the conserved cysteine through the conserved F or W. Fields, in order: clone size, CDR3 length, V gene, J gene, D gene, CDR3 protein, CDR3 DNA. The D gene is left open where the match is weak. The size field is filled for only some rows; it gives once, few, many or a size class.

abundance: few
len: 16
v_gene: TRBV6-1
j_gene: TRBJ2-3
d_gene: TRBD1
CDR3aa: CASSLPGTGSTDTQYF
CDR3nt: TGTGCCAGCAGTCTCCCGGGGACAGGGAGCACAGATACGCAGTATTTT

abundance: few
len: 22
v_gene: TRBV20-1
j_gene: TRBJ2-3
d_gene: NA
CDR3aa: CSARGLVGPRPRLDEDTDTQYF
CDR3nt: TGCAGTGCTAGAGGGCTCGTTGGCCCCCGGCCGAGACTTGACGAAGATACAGATACGCAGTATTTT

abundance: NA
len: 12
v_gene: TRBV6-6
j_gene: TRBJ1-1
d_gene: NA
CDR3aa: CASSWQITEAFF
CDR3nt: TGTGCCAGCAGTTGGCAGATAACTGAAGCTTTCTTT

abundance: NA
len: 13
v_gene: TRBV27
j_gene: TRBJ2-3
d_gene: NA
CDR3aa: CASSSLDADTQYF
CDR3nt: TGTGCCAGCAGTTCCCTGGACGCAGATACGCAGTATTTT

abundance: few
len: 12
v_gene: TRBV20-1
j_gene: TRBJ2-7
d_gene: NA
CDR3aa: CSAIPEGGEQYF
CDR3nt: TGCAGTGCTATCCCCGAGGGTGGCGAGCAGTACTTC

abundance: few
len: 14
v_gene: TRBV20-1
j_gene: TRBJ2-5
d_gene: NA
CDR3aa: CSARPNRVAETQYF
CDR3nt: TGCAGTGCTCGACCAAACAGGGTCGCAGAGACCCAGTACTTC

abundance: few
len: 13
v_gene: TRBV20-1
j_gene: TRBJ1-2
d_gene: TRBD1
CDR3aa: CSARTGGNYGYTF
CDR3nt: TGCAGTGCTCGGACAGGGGGCAACTATGGCTACACCTTC

abundance: NA
len: 18
v_gene: TRBV28
j_gene: TRBJ2-5
d_gene: TRBD2
CDR3aa: CASSRRTAGGNTAGTQYF
CDR3nt: TGTGCCAGCAGTCGCCGGACGGCGGGAGGCAACACGGCTGGGACCCAGTACTTC

abundance: NA
len: 14
v_gene: TRBV13
j_gene: TRBJ2-7
d_gene: NA
CDR3aa: CASSPLGVSYEQYF
CDR3nt: TGTGCCAGCAGCCCATTGGGGGTTTCCTACGAGCAGTACTTC

abundance: few
len: 14
v_gene: TRBV9
j_gene: TRBJ2-5
d_gene: TRBD1
CDR3aa: CASSVEQGRETQYF
CDR3nt: TGTGCCAGCAGCGTAGAACAGGGGCGGGAGACCCAGTACTTC

abundance: NA
len: 12
v_gene: TRBV29-1
j_gene: TRBJ2-7
d_gene: NA
CDR3aa: CSALVQSYEQYF
CDR3nt: TGCAGCGCTCTAGTACAATCCTACGAGCAGTACTTC

abundance: NA
len: 13
v_gene: TRBV28
j_gene: TRBJ2-7
d_gene: NA
CDR3aa: CATAYYGTYEQYF
CDR3nt: TGTGCCACCGCCTATTACGGGACCTACGAGCAGTACTTC

abundance: few
len: 13
v_gene: TRBV6-5
j_gene: TRBJ1-2
d_gene: NA
CDR3aa: CASRSRQPYGYTF
CDR3nt: TGTGCCAGCAGAAGTCGACAACCCTATGGCTACACCTTC

abundance: few
len: 12
v_gene: TRBV29-1
j_gene: TRBJ1-2
d_gene: NA
CDR3aa: CSVKGLSYGYTF
CDR3nt: TGCAGCGTGAAGGGTTTAAGCTATGGCTACACCTTC

abundance: NA
len: 13
v_gene: TRBV20-1
j_gene: TRBJ1-4
d_gene: NA
CDR3aa: CSAQGHANEKLFF
CDR3nt: TGCAGTGCGCAGGGACACGCAAATGAAAAACTGTTTTTT

abundance: few
len: 13
v_gene: TRBV5-5
j_gene: TRBJ2-5
d_gene: NA
CDR3aa: CATEEYREETQYF
CDR3nt: TGTGCCACTGAGGAATACAGGGAAGAGACCCAGTACTTC

abundance: NA
len: 18
v_gene: TRBV7-2
j_gene: TRBJ2-5
d_gene: TRBD2
CDR3aa: CASSLRTSGLLRAETQYF
CDR3nt: TGTGCCAGCAGCTTAAGGACTAGCGGATTACTTAGGGCAGAGACCCAGTACTTC

abundance: few
len: 15
v_gene: TRBV11-1
j_gene: TRBJ1-3
d_gene: NA
CDR3aa: CASSLDFREGNTIYF
CDR3nt: TGTGCCAGCAGCTTGGATTTCCGGGAAGGAAACACCATATATTTT

abundance: NA
len: 13
v_gene: TRBV9
j_gene: TRBJ1-1
d_gene: NA
CDR3aa: CASSVDSGNEAFF
CDR3nt: TGTGCCAGCAGCGTAGATTCGGGCAATGAAGCTTTCTTT

abundance: few
len: 14
v_gene: TRBV11-2
j_gene: TRBJ1-4
d_gene: TRBD1
CDR3aa: CASSPDRVAGKLFF
CDR3nt: TGTGCCAGCAGCCCGGACAGGGTCGCAGGAAAACTGTTTTTT

abundance: few
len: 14
v_gene: TRBV9
j_gene: TRBJ2-7
d_gene: NA
CDR3aa: CASGVGDLAYEQYF
CDR3nt: TGTGCCAGCGGCGTTGGAGACCTAGCCTACGAGCAGTACTTC

abundance: NA
len: 13
v_gene: TRBV7-8
j_gene: TRBJ2-5
d_gene: NA
CDR3aa: CASSRMGSETQYF
CDR3nt: TGTGCCAGCAGCAGGATGGGTTCGGAGACCCAGTACTTC

abundance: NA
len: 15
v_gene: TRBV7-9
j_gene: TRBJ2-1
d_gene: TRBD2
CDR3aa: CASSPPGGPFNEQFF
CDR3nt: TGTGCCAGCAGCCCCCCGGGGGGGCCCTTCAATGAGCAGTTCTTC